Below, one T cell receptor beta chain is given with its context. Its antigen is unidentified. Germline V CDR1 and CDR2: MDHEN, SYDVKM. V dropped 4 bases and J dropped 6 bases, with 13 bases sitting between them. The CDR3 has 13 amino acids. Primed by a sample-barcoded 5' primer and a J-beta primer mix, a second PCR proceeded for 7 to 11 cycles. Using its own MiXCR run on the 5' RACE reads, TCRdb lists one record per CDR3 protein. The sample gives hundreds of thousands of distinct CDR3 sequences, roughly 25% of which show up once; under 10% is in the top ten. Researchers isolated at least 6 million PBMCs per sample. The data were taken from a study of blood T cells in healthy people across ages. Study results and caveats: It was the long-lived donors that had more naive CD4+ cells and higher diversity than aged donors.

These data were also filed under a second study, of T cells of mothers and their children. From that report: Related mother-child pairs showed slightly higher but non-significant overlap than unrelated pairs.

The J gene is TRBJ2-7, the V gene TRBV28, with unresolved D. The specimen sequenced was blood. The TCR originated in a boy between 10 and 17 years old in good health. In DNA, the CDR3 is TGTGCCAGCAGTTCAGGAGAGGTTGGCGAGCAGTACTTC. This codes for CASSSGEVGEQYF.